This TCR beta chain was found in a study of regulatory T cells in long-lasting Graves disease. In the study overall: Newly diagnosed Graves' patients had taken antithyroid drugs under 3 months.

Study-wide results and limits: Graves' patients with persistent disease showed TCR diversity lower than patients newly diagnosed.

CDR3-region Arm-PCR and iRepertoire HTBI primers produced the TCR beta libraries. In TCRdb, the multiplex PCR reads were re-called with MiXCR into one record per CDR3 protein. The sample carries a few hundred thousand distinct CDR3 sequences, approximately 12% recorded once. Time point described: newly diagnosed GD, antithyroid drugs for less than 3 months. TCR sequences were obtained from RNA taken from PBMCs. Germline CDR1 reads MNHGY; CDR2 reads SAAAGT. CDR3 length equals 14 residues. Trimming took 4 bases from V and 4 from J, leaving 13 bases between them. This clonotype was counted ten times or more. No antigen is known for it. This same sample was also part of a study on T cells in Graves' hyperthyroidism and ophthalmopathy. Per that study: HTBI primers were employed in a first-round RT-PCR of the TCR CDR3. Ophthalmopathy onset followed model prediction by a median about 6.9 months.

This chain uses TRBV6-8 with TRBJ1-1; possible D gene TRBD1, 5 bases. The sequence was collected from a woman between 18 and 30 years old with Graves disease. The sequencing used peripheral blood mononuclear cells (PBMCs), collected at new diagnosis, from a patient treated with antithyroid drugs. The CDR3 DNA sequence: TGTGCCAGCAGTTTCGCGGGAAGGGGCACTGAAGCTTTCTTT. Its protein is CASSFAGRGTEAFF.